This T cell receptor beta chain was documented in a study of blood T cell repertoires in COVID-19. Looking at the study overall: The cDNA or gDNA used as material had been derived from T cells, B-cell-depleted T cells, or PBMCs.

Method: immunoSEQ multiplex PCR; TCRdb's copy keeps in-frame clones and lacks some. This repertoire shows some 210,000 clones, 92% found once; its top ten account for 0.65% to 0.85%. V lost 0 bases and J 4 bases, leaving 12 bases between the germline ends. The CDR3 is 15 residues long. Germline V gives CDR1 WNHNN, CDR2 SYGVQD (reference sequence). V usage is TRBV10-1 and J usage is TRBJ1-1; weak D call: TRBD1 (5 bases). This sequence was found in a man between 60 and 75 years old with COVID-19, enrolled during active disease. Sequenced material: peripheral blood. The chain's CDR3 is CASSESTAGGTEAFF. CDR3 bases: TGCGCCAGCAGTGAGTCGACGGCGGGGGGCACTGAAGCTTTCTTT.